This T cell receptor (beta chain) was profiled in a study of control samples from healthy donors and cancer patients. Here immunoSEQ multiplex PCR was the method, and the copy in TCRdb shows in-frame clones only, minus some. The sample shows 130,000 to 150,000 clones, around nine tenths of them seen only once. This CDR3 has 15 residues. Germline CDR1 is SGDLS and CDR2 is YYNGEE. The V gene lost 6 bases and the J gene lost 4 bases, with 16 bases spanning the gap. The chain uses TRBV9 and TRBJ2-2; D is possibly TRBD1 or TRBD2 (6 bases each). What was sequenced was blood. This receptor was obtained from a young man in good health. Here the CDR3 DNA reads TGTGCCAGCACCGCCGGGGGCGTTGGCACCGGGGAGCTGTTTTTT. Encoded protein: CASTAGGVGTGELFF. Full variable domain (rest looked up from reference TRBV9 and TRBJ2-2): DSGVTQTPKHLITATGQRVTLRCSPRSGDLSVYWYQQSLDQGLQFLIQYYNGEERAKGNILERFSAQQFPDLHSELNLSSLELGDSALYFCASTAGGVGTGELFFGEGSRLTVL.